This TCR beta chain was documented in a study of T cells in Graves' hyperthyroidism and ophthalmopathy. Notes on the study in general: With a median lead of 6.5 months before onset, the model predicted ophthalmopathy.

Comments on this clonotype: What it binds is unknown. This may be a read error: a much more frequent sequence differs by one nucleotide.

Amplification of TCR beta CDR3 regions used RNA as the template. HTBI primers drove first-round RT-PCR of the TCR CDR3. TCRdb reprocessed the multiplex PCR reads with MiXCR, giving one entry per CDR3 protein. Among around 690,000 distinct CDR3 sequences listed, approximately 15% were seen once. Thyroid ultrasound and orbital computed tomography, with clinical symptoms and serum thyroxine and TRAb, informed diagnoses. This TCR was sampled from a man aged 50 or older with Graves' hyperthyroidism. The sequenced sample was blood.

The CDR3 DNA reads TGTGCCAGCAGCCAACTTTTGTTACCGATGAACTATGGCCACACCTTC. Its protein is CASSQLLLPMNYGHTF. The rearrangement uses TRBV7-2 and TRBJ1-2; D ambiguous. The CDR3 sequence is 16 residues long. Germline V lookup: CDR1 SGHTA, CDR2 FQGNSA.